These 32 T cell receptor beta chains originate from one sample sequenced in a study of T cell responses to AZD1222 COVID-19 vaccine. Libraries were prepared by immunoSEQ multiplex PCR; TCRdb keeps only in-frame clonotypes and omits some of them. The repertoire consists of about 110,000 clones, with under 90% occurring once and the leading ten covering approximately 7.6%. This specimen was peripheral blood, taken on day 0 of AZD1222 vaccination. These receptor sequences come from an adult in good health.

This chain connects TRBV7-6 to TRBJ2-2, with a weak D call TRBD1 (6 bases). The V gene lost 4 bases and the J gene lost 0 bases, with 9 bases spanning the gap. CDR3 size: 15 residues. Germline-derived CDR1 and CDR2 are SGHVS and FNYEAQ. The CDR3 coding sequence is TGTGCCAGCAGCTCAGGGGTCACGAACACCGGGGAGCTGTTTTTT. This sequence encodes CASSSGVTNTGELFF.

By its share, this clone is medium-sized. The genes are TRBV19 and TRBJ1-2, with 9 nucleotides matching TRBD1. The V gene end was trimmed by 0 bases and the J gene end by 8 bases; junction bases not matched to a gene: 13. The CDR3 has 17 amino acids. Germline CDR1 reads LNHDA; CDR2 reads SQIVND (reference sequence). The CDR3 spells CASSIDLGTGSLGGYTF. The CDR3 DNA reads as TGTGCCAGTAGTATAGATCTGGGGACAGGGTCCCTGGGAGGCTACACCTTC. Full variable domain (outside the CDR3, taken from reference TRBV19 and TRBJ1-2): DGGITQSPKYLFRKEGQNVTLSCEQNLNHDAMYWYRQDPGQGLRLIYYSQIVNDFQKGDIAEGYSVSREKKESFPLTVTSAQKNPTAFYLCASSIDLGTGSLGGYTFGSGTRLTVV.

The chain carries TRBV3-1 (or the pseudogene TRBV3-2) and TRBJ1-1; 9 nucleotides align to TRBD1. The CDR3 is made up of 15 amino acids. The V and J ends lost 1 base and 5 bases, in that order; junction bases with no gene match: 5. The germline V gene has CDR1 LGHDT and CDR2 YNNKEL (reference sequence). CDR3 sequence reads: CASSQGRTGVTEAFF. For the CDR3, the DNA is TGTGCCAGCAGCCAAGGCCGGACAGGGGTAACTGAAGCTTTCTTT.

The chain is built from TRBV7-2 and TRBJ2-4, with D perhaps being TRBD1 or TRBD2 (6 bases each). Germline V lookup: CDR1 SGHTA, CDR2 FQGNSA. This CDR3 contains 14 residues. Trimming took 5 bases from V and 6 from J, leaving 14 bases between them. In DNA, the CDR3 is TGTGCCAGCAGCCCGTGGGGGGCCGGAAACATTCAGTACTTC. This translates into CASSPWGAGNIQYF.

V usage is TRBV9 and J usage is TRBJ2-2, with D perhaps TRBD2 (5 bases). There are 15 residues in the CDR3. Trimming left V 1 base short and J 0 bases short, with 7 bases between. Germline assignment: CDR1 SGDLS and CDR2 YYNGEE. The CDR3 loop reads CASSVRGTNTGELFF. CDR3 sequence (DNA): TGTGCCAGCAGCGTACGGGGAACGAACACCGGGGAGCTGTTTTTT.

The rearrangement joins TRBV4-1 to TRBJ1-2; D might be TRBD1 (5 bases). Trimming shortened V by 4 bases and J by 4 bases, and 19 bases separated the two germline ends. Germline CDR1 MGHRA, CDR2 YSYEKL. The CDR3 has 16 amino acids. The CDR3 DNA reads TGCGCCAGCAGCCGGGATAGACAAGGGGTAGGCTATGGCTACACCTTC. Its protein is CASSRDRQGVGYGYTF.

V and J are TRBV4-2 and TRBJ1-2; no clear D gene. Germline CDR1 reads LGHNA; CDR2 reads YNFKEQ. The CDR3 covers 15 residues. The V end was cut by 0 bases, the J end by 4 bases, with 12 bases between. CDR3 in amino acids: CASSQDSGLGYGYTF. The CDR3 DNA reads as TGTGCCAGCAGCCAAGATAGTGGACTGGGCTATGGCTACACCTTC.

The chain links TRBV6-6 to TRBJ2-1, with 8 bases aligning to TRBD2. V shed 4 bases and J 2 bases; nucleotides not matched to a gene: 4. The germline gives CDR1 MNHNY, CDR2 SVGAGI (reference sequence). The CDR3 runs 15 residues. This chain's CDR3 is CASSLAGQAYNEQFF. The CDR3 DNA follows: TGTGCCAGCAGTTTAGCGGGGCAGGCCTACAATGAGCAGTTCTTC.

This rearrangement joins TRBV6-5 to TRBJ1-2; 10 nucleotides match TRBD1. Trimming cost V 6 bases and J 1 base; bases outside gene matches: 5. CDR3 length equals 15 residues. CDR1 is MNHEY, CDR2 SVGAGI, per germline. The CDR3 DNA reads TGTGCCAGCAGGGCTGGACAGGGGGGTAACTATGGCTACACCTTC. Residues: CASRAGQGGNYGYTF.

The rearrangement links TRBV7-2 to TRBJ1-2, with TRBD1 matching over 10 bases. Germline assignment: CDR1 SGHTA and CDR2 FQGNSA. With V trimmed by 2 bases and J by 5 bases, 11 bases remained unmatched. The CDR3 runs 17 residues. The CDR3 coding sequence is TGTGCCAGCAGCTTAAAAGTTGGGACAGGGGCAGGGTATGGCTACACCTTC. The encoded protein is CASSLKVGTGAGYGYTF. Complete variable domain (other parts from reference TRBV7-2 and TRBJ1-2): GAGVSQSPSNKVTEKGKDVELRCDPISGHTALYWYRQSLGQGLEFLIYFQGNSAPDKSGLPSDRFSAERTGGSVSTLTIQRTQQEDSAVYLCASSLKVGTGAGYGYTFGSGTRLTVV.

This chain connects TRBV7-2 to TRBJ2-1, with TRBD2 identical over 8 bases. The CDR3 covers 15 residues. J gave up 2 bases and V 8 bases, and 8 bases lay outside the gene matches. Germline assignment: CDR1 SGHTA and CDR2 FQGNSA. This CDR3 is CASVRGSGTYNEQFF. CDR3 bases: TGTGCCAGCGTCCGAGGTAGCGGGACCTACAATGAGCAGTTCTTC.

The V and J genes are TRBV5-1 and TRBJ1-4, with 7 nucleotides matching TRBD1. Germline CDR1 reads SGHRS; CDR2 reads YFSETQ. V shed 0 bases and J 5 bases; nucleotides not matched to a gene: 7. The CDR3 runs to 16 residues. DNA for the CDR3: TGCGCCAGCAGCTTGGGTCTTCGGGACAGAAATGAAAAACTGTTTTTT. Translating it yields CASSLGLRDRNEKLFF.

CDR3 DNA: TGTGCCAGCAGCTCTCTCCGGGCTAGCGGGCCCGGGGGGCGTTGCTCCTACGAGCAGTACTTC. It codes for CASSSLRASGPGGRCSYEQYF. V and J are TRBV9 and TRBJ2-7; 8 bases line up with TRBD2. The ends lost 4 bases at V and 0 bases at J; junction bases unmatched: 24. Germline V gives CDR1 SGDLS, CDR2 YYNGEE. The CDR3 has 21 residues. Full variable domain (remainder filled in from reference TRBV9 and TRBJ2-7): DSGVTQTPKHLITATGQRVTLRCSPRSGDLSVYWYQQSLDQGLQFLIQYYNGEERAKGNILERFSAQQFPDLHSELNLSSLELGDSALYFCASSSLRASGPGGRCSYEQYFGPGTRLTVT.

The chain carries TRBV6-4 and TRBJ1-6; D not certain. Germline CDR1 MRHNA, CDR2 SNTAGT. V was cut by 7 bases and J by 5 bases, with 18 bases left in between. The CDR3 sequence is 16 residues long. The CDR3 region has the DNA TGTGCCAGCAATATCCGCCGACACGGGGATAATTCACCCCTCCACTTT. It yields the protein CASNIRRHGDNSPLHF.

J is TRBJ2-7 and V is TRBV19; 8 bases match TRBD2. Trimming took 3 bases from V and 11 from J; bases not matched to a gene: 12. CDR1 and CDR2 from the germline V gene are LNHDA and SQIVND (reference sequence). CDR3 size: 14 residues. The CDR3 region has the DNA TGTGCCAGTAGTATTGGTAGCGGGACGTCAAAGGAGTACTTC. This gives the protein CASSIGSGTSKEYF.

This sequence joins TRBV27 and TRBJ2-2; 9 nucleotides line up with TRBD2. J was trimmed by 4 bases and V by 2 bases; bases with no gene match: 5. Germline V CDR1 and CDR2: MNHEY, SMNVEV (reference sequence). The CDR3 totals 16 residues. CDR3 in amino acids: CASSLAGGLITGELFF. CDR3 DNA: TGTGCCAGCAGTTTAGCGGGGGGGCTAATCACCGGGGAGCTGTTTTTT.

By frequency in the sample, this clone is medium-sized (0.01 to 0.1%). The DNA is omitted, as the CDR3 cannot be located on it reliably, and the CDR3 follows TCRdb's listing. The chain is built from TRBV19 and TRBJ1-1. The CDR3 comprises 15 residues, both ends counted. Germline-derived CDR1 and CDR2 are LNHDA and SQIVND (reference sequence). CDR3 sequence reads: CASSILAGVNTEAFF.

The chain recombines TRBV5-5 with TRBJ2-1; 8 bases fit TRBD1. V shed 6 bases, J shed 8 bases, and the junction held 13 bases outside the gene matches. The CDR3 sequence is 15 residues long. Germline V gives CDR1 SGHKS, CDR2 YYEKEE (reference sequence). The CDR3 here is CASTPLGTGRDEQFF. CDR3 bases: TGTGCCAGCACTCCTCTGGGGACAGGTCGGGATGAGCAGTTCTTC.

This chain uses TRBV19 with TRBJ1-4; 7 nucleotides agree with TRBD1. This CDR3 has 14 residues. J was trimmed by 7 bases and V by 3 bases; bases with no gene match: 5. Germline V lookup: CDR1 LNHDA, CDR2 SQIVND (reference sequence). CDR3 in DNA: TGTGCCAGTAGTATCACCGGGACAGTTGAAAAACTGTTTTTT. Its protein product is CASSITGTVEKLFF.

The CDR3 is CASSQFGGGGDTQYF. CDR3 coding DNA: TGTGCCAGCAGCCAATTTGGGGGGGGCGGCGATACGCAGTATTTT. V usage is TRBV3-1 (or the pseudogene TRBV3-2) and J usage is TRBJ2-3; possibly TRBD2 for D (7 bases). From germline, CDR1 is LGHDT and CDR2 YNNKEL (reference sequence). V was pared by 2 bases and J by 6 bases, with 15 bases between. This CDR3 is built from 15 residues.

CDR3 nucleotide sequence: TGTGCCAGCAGCCAAGATCGGCCAGGGTCTGGAAACACCATATATTTT. Protein product: CASSQDRPGSGNTIYF. This sequence joins TRBV4-2 and TRBJ1-3; possible D gene TRBD1, 5 bases. The V gene lost 0 bases and the J gene lost 1 base, with 10 bases spanning the gap. CDR1 is LGHNA and CDR2 is YNFKEQ in the germline V gene. The CDR3 runs 16 residues.

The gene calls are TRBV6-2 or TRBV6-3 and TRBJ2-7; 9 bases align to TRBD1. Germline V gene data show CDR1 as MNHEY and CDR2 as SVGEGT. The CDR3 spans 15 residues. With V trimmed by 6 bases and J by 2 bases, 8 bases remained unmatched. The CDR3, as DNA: TGTGCCAGCAGCTCCGGGACAGGGATCGCCTACGAGCAGTACTTC. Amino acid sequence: CASSSGTGIAYEQYF.

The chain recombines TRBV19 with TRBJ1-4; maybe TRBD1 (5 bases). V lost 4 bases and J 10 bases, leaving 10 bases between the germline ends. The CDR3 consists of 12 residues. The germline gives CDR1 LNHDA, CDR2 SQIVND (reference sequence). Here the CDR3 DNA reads TGTGCCAGTAGTACCCTTGGGGGAAAACTGTTTTTT. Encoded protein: CASSTLGGKLFF.

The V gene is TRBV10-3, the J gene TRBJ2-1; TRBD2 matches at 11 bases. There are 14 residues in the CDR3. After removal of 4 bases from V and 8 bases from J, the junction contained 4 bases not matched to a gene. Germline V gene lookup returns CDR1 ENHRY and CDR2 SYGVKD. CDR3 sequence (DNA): TGTGCCATCAGTGGTACTAGCGGGAGCGATGAGCAGTTCTTC. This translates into CAISGTSGSDEQFF.

CDR3 coding DNA: TGTGCCAGCAGCCTATCCTGGTTGGTAAGCAATGAGCAGTTCTTC. Protein product: CASSLSWLVSNEQFF. The gene calls are TRBV27 and TRBJ2-1, with D uncertain. This CDR3 contains 15 residues. Germline CDR1 MNHEY, CDR2 SMNVEV (reference sequence). V shed 6 bases and J shed 6 bases, with 18 bases lying between them.

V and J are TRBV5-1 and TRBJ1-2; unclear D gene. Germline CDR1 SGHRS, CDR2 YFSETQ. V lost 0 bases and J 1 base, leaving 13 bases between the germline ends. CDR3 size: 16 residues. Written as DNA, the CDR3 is TGCGCCAGCAGCTTGGATTCTTTGGGCAGTAACTATGGCTACACCTTC. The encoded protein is CASSLDSLGSNYGYTF.

The CDR3 DNA sequence: TGTGCCAGCAGTGAAGCCGCACGCACAGATACGCAGTATTTT. This sequence encodes CASSEAARTDTQYF. V usage is TRBV2 and J usage is TRBJ2-3, with D unresolved. Germline values: CDR1 SNHLY, CDR2 FYNNEI. Trimming removed 0 bases from V and 1 base from J, with 5 bases in between. The CDR3 sequence is 14 residues long.

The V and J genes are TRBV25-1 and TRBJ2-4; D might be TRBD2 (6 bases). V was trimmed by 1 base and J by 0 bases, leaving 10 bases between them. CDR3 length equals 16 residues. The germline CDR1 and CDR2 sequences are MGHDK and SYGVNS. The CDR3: CASSESGGVAKNIQYF. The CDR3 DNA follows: TGTGCCAGCAGTGAATCGGGCGGGGTAGCCAAAAACATTCAGTACTTC.

CDR3 DNA: TGCAGTGCCCGCCGGGAGACCCAGTACTTC. Its translation: CSARRETQYF. The chain couples TRBV20-1 to TRBJ2-5; D is unclear. CDR1 is DFQATT and CDR2 is SNEGSKA in the germline V gene (reference sequence). The CDR3 is 10 amino acids. The V end was cut by 6 bases, the J end by 5 bases, with 7 bases between.

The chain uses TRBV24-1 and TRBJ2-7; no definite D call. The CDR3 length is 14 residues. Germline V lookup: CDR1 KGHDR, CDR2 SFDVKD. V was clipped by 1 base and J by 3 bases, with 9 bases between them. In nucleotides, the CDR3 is TGTGCCACCAGTGATTTTCGCCAATTCTACGAGCAGTACTTC. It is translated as CATSDFRQFYEQYF.

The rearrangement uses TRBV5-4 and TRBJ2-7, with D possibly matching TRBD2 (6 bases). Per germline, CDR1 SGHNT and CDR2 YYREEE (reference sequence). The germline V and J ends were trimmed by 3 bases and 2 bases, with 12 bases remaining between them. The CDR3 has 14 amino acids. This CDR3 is CASSWRGETYEQYF. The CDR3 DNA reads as TGTGCCAGCAGCTGGAGGGGCGAAACCTACGAGCAGTACTTC.

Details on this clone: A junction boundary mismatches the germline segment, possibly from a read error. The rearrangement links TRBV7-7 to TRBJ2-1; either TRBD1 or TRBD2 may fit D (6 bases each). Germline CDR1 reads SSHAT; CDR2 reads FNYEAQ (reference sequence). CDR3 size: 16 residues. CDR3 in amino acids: CASSLGGRTSYNEQFF. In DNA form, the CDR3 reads TGTGCTAGCAGCTTAGGGGGGAGGACCTCCTACAATGAGCAGTTCTTC. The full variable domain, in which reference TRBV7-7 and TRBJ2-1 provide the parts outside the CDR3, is GAGVSQSPRYKVTKRGQDVTLRCDPISSHATLYWYQQALGQGPEFLTYFNYEAQPDKSGLPSDRFSAERPEGSISTLTIQRTEQRDSAMYRCASSLGGRTSYNEQFFGPGTRLTVL.